The present T cell receptor (beta chain) was sequenced within a study of OX40 agonist ivuxolimab in advanced cancers. Study details: Every 2 weeks, patients got intravenous ivuxolimab at one of six dose levels (0.01-10 mg/kg).

Study observations and caveats: CD8+ T cells averaged more expanded clones than CD4+.

Trimming at V came to 4 bases and at J to 1 base, leaving 5 bases not matched to a gene. Germline lookup yields CDR1 SGHKS and CDR2 YYEKEE (reference sequence). This CDR3 contains 16 residues. Sampling of blood occurred at baseline, cycle 4 day 1, and cycle 7 day 1. Of note for this clone: No antigen is known for it.

TCRdb's table, derived via immunoSEQ multiplex PCR, lists solely in-frame clones and lacks some. The sample carries 82,000 or so clones, approximately 89% recorded once. The sample consisted of CD4+ or CD8+ T cells sorted from blood, taken in a trial of the OX40 agonist ivuxolimab. This sequence originates from an adult with an advanced solid tumor such as melanoma, head and neck, liver or kidney cancer. V is TRBV5-5 and J is TRBJ2-1, with 10 bases lining up with TRBD1. The CDR3 here is CASSGGTGVSYNEQFF. For the CDR3, the DNA is TGTGCCAGCAGCGGGGGGACAGGGGTATCCTACAATGAGCAGTTCTTC.